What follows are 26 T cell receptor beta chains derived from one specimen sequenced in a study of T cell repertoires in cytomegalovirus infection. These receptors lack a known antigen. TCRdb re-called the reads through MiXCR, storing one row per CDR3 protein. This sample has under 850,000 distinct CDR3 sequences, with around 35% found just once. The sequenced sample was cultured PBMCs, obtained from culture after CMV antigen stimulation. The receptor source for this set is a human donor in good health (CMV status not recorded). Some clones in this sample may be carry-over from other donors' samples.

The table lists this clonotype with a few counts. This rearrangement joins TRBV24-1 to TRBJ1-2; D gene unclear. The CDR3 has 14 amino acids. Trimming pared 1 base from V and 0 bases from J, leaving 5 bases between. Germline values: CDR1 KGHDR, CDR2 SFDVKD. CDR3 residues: CATSDFAANYGYTF. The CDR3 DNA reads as TGTGCCACCAGTGATTTCGCGGCTAACTATGGCTACACCTTC.

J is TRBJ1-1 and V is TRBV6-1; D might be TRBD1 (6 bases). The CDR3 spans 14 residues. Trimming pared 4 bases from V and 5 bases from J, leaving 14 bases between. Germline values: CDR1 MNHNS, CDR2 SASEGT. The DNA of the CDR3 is TGTGCCAGCAGTGTGCTGGGGGCTGGGACTGAAGCTTTCTTT. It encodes CASSVLGAGTEAFF.

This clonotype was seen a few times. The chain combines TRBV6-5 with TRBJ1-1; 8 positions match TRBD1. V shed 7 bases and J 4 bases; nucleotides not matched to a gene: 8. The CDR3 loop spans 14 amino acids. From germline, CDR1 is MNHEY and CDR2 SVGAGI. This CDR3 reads CASMTVRGRTEAFF. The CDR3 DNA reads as TGTGCCAGCATGACGGTCAGGGGGCGCACTGAAGCTTTCTTT.

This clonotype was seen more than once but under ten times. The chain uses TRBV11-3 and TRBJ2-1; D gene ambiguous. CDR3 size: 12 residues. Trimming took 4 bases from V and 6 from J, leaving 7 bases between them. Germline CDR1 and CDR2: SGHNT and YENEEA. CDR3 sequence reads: CASSWSGNEQFF. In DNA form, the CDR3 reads TGTGCCAGCAGCTGGTCCGGCAATGAGCAGTTCTTC.

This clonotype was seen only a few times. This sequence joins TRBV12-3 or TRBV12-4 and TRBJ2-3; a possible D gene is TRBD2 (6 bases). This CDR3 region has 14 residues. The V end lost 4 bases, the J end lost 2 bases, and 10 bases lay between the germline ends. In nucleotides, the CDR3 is TGTGCCAGCAGTTCCGGGAGCCCCACAGATACGCAGTATTTT. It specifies CASSSGSPTDTQYF.

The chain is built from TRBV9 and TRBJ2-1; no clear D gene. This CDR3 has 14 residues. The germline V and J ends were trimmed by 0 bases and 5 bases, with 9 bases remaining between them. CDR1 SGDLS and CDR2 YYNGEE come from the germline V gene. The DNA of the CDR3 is TGTGCCAGCAGCGTAGCGCTCGCCAACAATGAGCAGTTCTTC. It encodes CASSVALANNEQFF.

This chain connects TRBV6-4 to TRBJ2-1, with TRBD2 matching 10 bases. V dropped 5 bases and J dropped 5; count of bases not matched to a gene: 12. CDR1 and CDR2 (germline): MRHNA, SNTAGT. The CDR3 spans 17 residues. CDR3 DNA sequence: TGTGCCAGCAGTCGATTTAGCGGGGGGCTTAAGAACAATGAGCAGTTCTTC. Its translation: CASSRFSGGLKNNEQFF.

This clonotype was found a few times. CDR3 sequence (DNA): TGTGCCAGCAGCTTGGGACAGCGAGAGACCCAGTACTTC. This translates into CASSLGQRETQYF. This chain uses TRBV5-6 with TRBJ2-5; possible D gene TRBD1, 5 bases. Trimming took 0 bases from V and 4 from J, leaving 7 bases between them. Germline values: CDR1 SGHDT, CDR2 YYEEEE. The CDR3 covers 13 residues.

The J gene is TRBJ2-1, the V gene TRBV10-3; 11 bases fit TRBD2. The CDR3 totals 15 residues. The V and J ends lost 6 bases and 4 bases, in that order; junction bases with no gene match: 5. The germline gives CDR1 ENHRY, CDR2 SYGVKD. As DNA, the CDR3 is TGTGCCATCAGGGAGACTAGCGGGGCTTACAATGAGCAGTTCTTC. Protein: CAIRETSGAYNEQFF.

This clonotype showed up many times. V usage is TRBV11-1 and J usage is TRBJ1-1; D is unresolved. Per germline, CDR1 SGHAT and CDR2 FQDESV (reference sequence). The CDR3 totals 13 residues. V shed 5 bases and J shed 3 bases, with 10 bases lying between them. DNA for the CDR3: TGTGCCAGCAGCCCGACTGATGACACTGAAGCTTTCTTT. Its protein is CASSPTDDTEAFF.

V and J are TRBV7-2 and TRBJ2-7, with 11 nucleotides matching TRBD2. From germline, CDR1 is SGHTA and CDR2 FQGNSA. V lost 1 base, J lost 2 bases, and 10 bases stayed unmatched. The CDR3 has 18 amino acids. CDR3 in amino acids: CASSLERTSGQLPYEQYF. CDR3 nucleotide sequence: TGTGCCAGCAGCTTAGAGAGGACTAGCGGGCAACTCCCCTACGAGCAGTACTTC.

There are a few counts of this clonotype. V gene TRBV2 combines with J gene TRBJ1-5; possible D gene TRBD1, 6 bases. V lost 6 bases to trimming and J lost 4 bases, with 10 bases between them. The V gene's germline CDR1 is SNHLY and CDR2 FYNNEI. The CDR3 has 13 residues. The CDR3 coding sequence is TGTGCCAGCAGAAGGACAGAGAATCAGCCCCAGCATTTT. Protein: CASRRTENQPQHF.

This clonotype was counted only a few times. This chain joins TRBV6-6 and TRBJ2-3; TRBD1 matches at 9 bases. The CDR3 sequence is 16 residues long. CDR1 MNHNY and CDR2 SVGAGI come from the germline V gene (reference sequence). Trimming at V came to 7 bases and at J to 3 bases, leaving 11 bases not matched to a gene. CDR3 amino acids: CASTSPPGQGTDTQYF. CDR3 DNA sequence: TGTGCCAGCACCTCACCCCCGGGACAGGGTACAGATACGCAGTATTTT.

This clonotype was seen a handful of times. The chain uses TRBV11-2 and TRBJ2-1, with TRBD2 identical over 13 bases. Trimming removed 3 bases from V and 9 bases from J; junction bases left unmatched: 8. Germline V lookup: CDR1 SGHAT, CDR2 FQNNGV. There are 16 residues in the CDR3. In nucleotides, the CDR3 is TGTGCCAGCAGCTTCCAAGGACTAGCGGGAGTGGGTGAGCAGTTCTTC. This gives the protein CASSFQGLAGVGEQFF. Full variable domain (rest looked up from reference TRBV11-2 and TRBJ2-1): EAGVAQSPRYKIIEKRQSVAFWCNPISGHATLYWYQQILGQGPKLLIQFQNNGVVDDSQLPKDRFSAERLKGVDSTLKIQPAKLEDSAVYLCASSFQGLAGVGEQFFGPGTRLTVL.

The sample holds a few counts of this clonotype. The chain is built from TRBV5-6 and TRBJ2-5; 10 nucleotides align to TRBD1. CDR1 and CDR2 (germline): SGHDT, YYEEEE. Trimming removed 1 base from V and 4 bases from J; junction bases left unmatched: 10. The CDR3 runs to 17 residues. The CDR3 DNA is TGTGCCAGCAGCTTGTATAACAGACAGGGGGCAGGAGAGACCCAGTACTTC. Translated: CASSLYNRQGAGETQYF.

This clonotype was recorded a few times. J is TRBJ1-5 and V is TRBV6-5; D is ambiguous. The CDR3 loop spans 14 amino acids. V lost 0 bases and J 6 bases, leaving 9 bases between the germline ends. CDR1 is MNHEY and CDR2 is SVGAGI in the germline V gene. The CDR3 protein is CASSYSVSAQPQHF. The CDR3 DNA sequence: TGTGCCAGCAGTTACTCGGTGAGCGCTCAGCCCCAGCATTTT.

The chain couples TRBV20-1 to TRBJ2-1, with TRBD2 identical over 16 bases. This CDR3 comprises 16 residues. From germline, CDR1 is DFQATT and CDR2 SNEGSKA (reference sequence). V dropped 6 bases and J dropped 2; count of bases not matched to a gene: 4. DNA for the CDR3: TGCAGTGCGGGGACTAGCGGGGGGGGTGCCTACAATGAGCAGTTCTTC. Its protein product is CSAGTSGGGAYNEQFF.

This chain's CDR3 is CASSRHQGANEKLFF. The CDR3 nucleotides read TGCGCCAGCAGCCGACACCAGGGGGCTAATGAAAAACTGTTTTTT. The V call is TRBV4-1, the J call TRBJ1-4; 7 nucleotides agree with TRBD1. Germline V gene data show CDR1 as MGHRA and CDR2 as YSYEKL. With V trimmed by 4 bases and J by 3 bases, 5 bases remained unmatched. This CDR3 has 15 amino acids.

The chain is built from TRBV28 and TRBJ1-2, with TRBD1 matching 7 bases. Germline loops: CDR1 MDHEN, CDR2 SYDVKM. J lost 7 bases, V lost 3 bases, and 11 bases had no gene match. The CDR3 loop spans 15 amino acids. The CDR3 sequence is CASSFPPRQGGGYTF. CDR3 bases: TGTGCCAGCAGTTTCCCCCCCAGACAGGGAGGTGGCTACACCTTC.

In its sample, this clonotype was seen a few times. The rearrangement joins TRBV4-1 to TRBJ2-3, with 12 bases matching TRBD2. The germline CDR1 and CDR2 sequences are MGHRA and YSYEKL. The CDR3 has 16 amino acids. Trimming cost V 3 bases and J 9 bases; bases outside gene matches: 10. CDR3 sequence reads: CASSQGLAGGIMTQYF. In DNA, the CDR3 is TGCGCCAGCAGCCAGGGTCTAGCGGGAGGGATTATGACGCAGTATTTT.

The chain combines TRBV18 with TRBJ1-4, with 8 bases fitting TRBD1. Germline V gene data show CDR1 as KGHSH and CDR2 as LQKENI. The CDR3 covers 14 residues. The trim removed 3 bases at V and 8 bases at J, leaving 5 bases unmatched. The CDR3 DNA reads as TGTGCCAGCTCACCGCGGGGACAGGAGGAAAAACTGTTTTTT. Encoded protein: CASSPRGQEEKLFF.

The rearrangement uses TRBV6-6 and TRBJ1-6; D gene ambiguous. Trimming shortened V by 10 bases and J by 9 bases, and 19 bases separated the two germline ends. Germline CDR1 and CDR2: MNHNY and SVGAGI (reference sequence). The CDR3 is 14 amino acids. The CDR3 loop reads CATFPPSGSSPLHF. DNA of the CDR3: TGTGCCACCTTCCCCCCAAGTGGGAGTTCACCCCTCCACTTT.

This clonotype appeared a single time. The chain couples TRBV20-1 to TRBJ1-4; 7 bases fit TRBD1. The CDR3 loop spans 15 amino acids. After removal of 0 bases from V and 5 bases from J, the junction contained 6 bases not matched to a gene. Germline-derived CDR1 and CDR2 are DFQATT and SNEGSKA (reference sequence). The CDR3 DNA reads TGCAGTGCTAGAGAGGAGGGACAGATAAATGAAAAACTGTTTTTT. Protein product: CSAREEGQINEKLFF.

The CDR3 nucleotides read TGTGCCAGCAGTATCGGGAGGGCCGGTTCCTACAATGAGCAGTTCTTC. Its translation is CASSIGRAGSYNEQFF. This chain links TRBV6-2 or TRBV6-3 with TRBJ2-1, with 8 bases that match TRBD2. Germline trimming cut 5 bases from V and 1 base from J; bases unmatched to any gene: 7. The CDR3 consists of 16 residues. Germline V gene data show CDR1 as MNHEY and CDR2 as SVGEGT.

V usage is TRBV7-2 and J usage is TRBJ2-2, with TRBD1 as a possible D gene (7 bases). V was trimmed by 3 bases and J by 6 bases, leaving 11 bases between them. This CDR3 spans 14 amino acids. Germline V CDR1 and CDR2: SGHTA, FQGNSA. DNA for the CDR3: TGTGCCAGCAGCTTCTCCAGGGGGGCCGGGGAGCTGTTTTTT. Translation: CASSFSRGAGELFF.

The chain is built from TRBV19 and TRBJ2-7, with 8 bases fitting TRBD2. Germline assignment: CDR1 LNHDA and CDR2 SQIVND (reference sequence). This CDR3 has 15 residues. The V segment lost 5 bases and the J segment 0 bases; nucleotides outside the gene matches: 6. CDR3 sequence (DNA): TGTGCCAGTAGTTCCCGCGGGGGGTTCTCCTACGAGCAGTACTTC. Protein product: CASSSRGGFSYEQYF.